This is a list of T cell receptor beta chains from one sample in a study of blood T cell repertoires in COVID-19. Sequenced by immunoSEQ multiplex PCR; TCRdb stores in-frame clones only, minus some. The repertoire consists of about 93,000 clones, with roughly 79% occurring once and the leading ten covering roughly 15%. Material: peripheral blood. The source of these receptors is a human donor in a cohort sampled during active COVID-19. The CDR3 runs from the conserved cysteine through the conserved F or W. D genes are given only for firm matches. Size tells how often a clone was seen (once, few, many) or the class of an expanded clone, and some rows leave it out.

TRBD1,TRBV6-1,NA,TRBJ2-3,TGTGCCAGCAGTGACGACAGGGGGACAGATACGCAGTATTTT,CASSDDRGTDTQYF
TRBD2,TRBV19,NA,TRBJ2-3,TGTGCCAGTAGGTTGACTAGCGTCTCCGCAGATACGCAGTATTTT,CASRLTSVSADTQYF
NA,TRBV28,NA,TRBJ1-1,TGTGCCAGCCACACAGGGTTCACTGAAGCTTTCTTT,CASHTGFTEAFF
NA,TRBV27,NA,TRBJ1-3,TGTGCCAGCAAAAAGGACTTTTCCTCTGGAAACACCATATATTTT,CASKKDFSSGNTIYF
TRBD2,TRBV3-1/TRBV3-2,NA,TRBJ2-1,TGTGCCAGCAGCCGAGGGACTAGCGGGAGCGGGGAGTTCTTC,CASSRGTSGSGEFF
NA,TRBV4-1,NA,TRBJ2-7,TGCGCCGCCCCCCCCACGGGTAGGGGCAAGCCCTACGAGCAGTACTTC,CAAPPTGRGKPYEQYF
NA,TRBV3-1/TRBV3-2,once,TRBJ2-7,TGTGCCAGCAGCCCGAATTACGGTAGCTCCTACGAGCAGTACTTC,CASSPNYGSSYEQYF
TRBD2,TRBV27,once,TRBJ2-3,TGTGCCAGCGCCTGGGGGGGGACCACAGATACGCAGTATTTT,CASAWGGTTDTQYF
NA,TRBV27,few,TRBJ2-2,TGTGCCAGCAGTTTCTCCACCGGGGAGCTGTTTTTT,CASSFSTGELFF
NA,TRBV5-4,NA,TRBJ2-2,TGTGCCAGCAGCCGGAACAGGGTGTCACCCGGGGAGCTGTTTTTT,CASSRNRVSPGELFF
NA,TRBV7-2,NA,TRBJ1-1,TGTGCCAGCCACAGGGAAGTTTCCCCCGAAGCTTTCTTT,CASHREVSPEAFF
TRBD2,TRBV10-2,NA,TRBJ2-1,TGCGCCAGCAGTGAGACTAGCGGGGGGGCTAATGAGCAGTTCTTC,CASSETSGGANEQFF
NA,TRBV5-1,NA,TRBJ1-1,TGCGCCAGCAGATCCGTGGGGCAGGGCGGCACTGAAGCTTTCTTT,CASRSVGQGGTEAFF
TRBD2,TRBV6-5,NA,TRBJ2-1,TGTGCCAGCAGCCGTACGCCGGGACTAGGGTATGAGCAGTTCTTC,CASSRTPGLGYEQFF
TRBD2,TRBV7-8,NA,TRBJ2-7,TGTGCCAGCAGCTTAGGACTAGCGGGGGGCTACGAGCAGTACTTC,CASSLGLAGGYEQYF
NA,TRBV18,NA,TRBJ2-1,TGTGCCAGCTCACGCGGGTGGACCTACAATGAGCAGTTCTTC,CASSRGWTYNEQFF
TRBD1,TRBV2,NA,TRBJ1-1,TGTGCCAGCAGTGTACAGGGGTTGAACACTGAAGCTTTCTTT,CASSVQGLNTEAFF
NA,TRBV30,NA,TRBJ1-5,TGTGCCTGCAAGACAGTGCACAATCAGCCCCAGCATTTT,CACKTVHNQPQHF
TRBD2,TRBV7-9,NA,TRBJ2-5,TGTGCCAGCAGCTTGACTAGCGGGAGGGAGACCCAGTACTTC,CASSLTSGRETQYF
NA,TRBV6-5,NA,TRBJ1-5,TGTGCCAGCAGTTTGGGGGGGATCGGCAATCAGCCCCAGCATTTT,CASSLGGIGNQPQHF
NA,TRBV6-6,NA,TRBJ1-3,TGTGCCAGCAGCGAGCCTAGGGGGTCAGGAAACACCATATATTTT,CASSEPRGSGNTIYF
NA,TRBV28,NA,TRBJ1-6,TGTGCCAGCATGGTTGGGGCAGGTAATTCACCCCTCCACTTT,CASMVGAGNSPLHF
NA,TRBV15,NA,TRBJ1-5,TGTGCCACCAGCAGAGAGGCAAGCGGGGGGAATCAGCCCCAGCATTTT,CATSREASGGNQPQHF
TRBD2,TRBV7-9,NA,TRBJ2-1,TGTGCCAGCAGCCCGGGGACTAGCGGAACTTTTTACAATGAGCAGTTCTTC,CASSPGTSGTFYNEQFF
TRBD1,TRBV18,NA,TRBJ2-1,TGTGCCAGCTCACGGGGGACAGGGGATGAGCAGTTCTTC,CASSRGTGDEQFF
NA,TRBV5-1,NA,TRBJ1-2,TGCGCCAGCAGCGGAGGCGGTCCAGTCTATGGCTACACCTTC,CASSGGGPVYGYTF
NA,TRBV28,few,TRBJ1-2,TGTGCCAGCAGTTCCTTTGGACAGTCGAAGGGCTACACCTTC,CASSSFGQSKGYTF
NA,TRBV3-1/TRBV3-2,NA,TRBJ2-7,TGTGCCAGCAGCCAAGTTCCCGGGTTCCACGAGCAGTACTTC,CASSQVPGFHEQYF
TRBD2,TRBV7-2,NA,TRBJ2-1,TGTGCCAGCAGCTTTAGGACTAGCGGGAGGCTGGGGCGTTACAATGAGCAGTTCTTC,CASSFRTSGRLGRYNEQFF
TRBD2,TRBV5-1,NA,TRBJ2-1,TGCGCCAGCAGCTTGTCCGGGAGGACCTACAATGAGCAGTTCTTC,CASSLSGRTYNEQFF
NA,TRBV27,NA,TRBJ1-1,TGTGCCAGCAGTGTCCGGGGAGAGGCGCAAGCTTTCTTT,CASSVRGEAQAFF